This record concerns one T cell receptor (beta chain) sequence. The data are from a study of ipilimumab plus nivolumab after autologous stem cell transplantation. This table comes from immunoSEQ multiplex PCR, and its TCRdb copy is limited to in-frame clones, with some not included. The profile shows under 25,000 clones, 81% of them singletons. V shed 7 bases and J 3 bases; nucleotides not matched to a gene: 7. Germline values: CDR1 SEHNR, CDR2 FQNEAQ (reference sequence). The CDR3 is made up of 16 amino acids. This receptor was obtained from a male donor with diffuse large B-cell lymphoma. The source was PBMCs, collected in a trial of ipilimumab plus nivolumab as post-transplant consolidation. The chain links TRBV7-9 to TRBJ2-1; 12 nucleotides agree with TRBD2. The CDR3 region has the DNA TGTGCCAGCACCAGACTAGCGGGGGTGGACTACAATGAGCAGTTCTTC. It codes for CASTRLAGVDYNEQFF.